Following are 13 T cell receptor beta chains from one sample sequenced in a study of shared clonotypes between healthy human individuals. Only in-frame clones appear in the TCRdb table, and some are missing; sequencing was by immunoSEQ multiplex PCR. The sample carries about 1 million clones, around 74% recorded once. The sequenced sample consisted of memory CD4+ T cells sorted from blood. Subset denoted: CD45RA-negative fraction. The receptor set was obtained from a man aged 18 to 29 in good health.

This clone was seen a single time. It is likely a read error: a sequence one base away is far more abundant. Other DNA sequences in this specimen translate into the identical CDR3. The rearrangement joins TRBV5-1 to TRBJ2-1, with D maybe TRBD1 (6 bases). Germline V lookup: CDR1 SGHRS, CDR2 YFSETQ. V was cut by 0 bases and J by 4 bases, with 11 bases left in between. The CDR3 consists of 15 residues. DNA of the CDR3: TGCGCCAGCAGCTTGGCAGGGGCCCCATACAATGAGCAGTTCTTC. Its translation: CASSLAGAPYNEQFF.

CDR3 residues: CASSPNGLDTQYF. In DNA, the CDR3 is TGCGCCAGCAGCCCGAATGGACTAGATACGCAGTATTTT. The J gene is TRBJ2-3, the V gene TRBV4-3; tentatively, D is TRBD2 (5 bases). Germline V gene sequence: CDR1 LGHNA, CDR2 YSLEER. The CDR3 is 13 amino acids. V was cut by 4 bases and J by 5 bases, with 10 bases left in between.

This chain links TRBV27 with TRBJ1-4, with 8 bases matching TRBD1. CDR1 and CDR2 (germline): MNHEY, SMNVEV (reference sequence). Trimming removed 5 bases from V and 7 bases from J; junction bases left unmatched: 12. This CDR3 is built from 16 residues. The CDR3 protein is CASSNAGGAFGEKLFF. The CDR3 DNA sequence: TGTGCCAGCAGTAATGCAGGGGGCGCATTTGGTGAAAAACTGTTTTTT. The whole variable domain, filled in from reference TRBV27 and TRBJ1-4, reads EAQVTQNPRYLITVTGKKLTVTCSQNMNHEYMSWYRQDPGLGLRQIYYSMNVEVTDKGDVPEGYKVSRKEKRNFPLILESPSPNQTSLYFCASSNAGGAFGEKLFFGSGTQLSVL.

This chain joins TRBV20-1 and TRBJ2-5, with D uncertain. CDR3 length: 10 amino acids. The V gene's germline CDR1 is DFQATT and CDR2 SNEGSKA (reference sequence). V was trimmed by 4 bases and J by 5 bases, leaving 5 bases between them. This chain's CDR3 is CSANDETQYF. Here the CDR3 DNA reads TGCAGTGCTAACGACGAGACCCAGTACTTC.

The gene calls are TRBV5-6 and TRBJ1-2; 9 nucleotides align to TRBD1. Germline V gene data show CDR1 as SGHDT and CDR2 as YYEEEE. This CDR3 contains 14 residues. V trimming: 2 bases; J trimming: 6 bases; junction bases outside the gene matches: 5. CDR3 bases: TGTGCCAGCAGCTTCTTGGACAGGGGAGATGGCTACACCTTC. It specifies CASSFLDRGDGYTF.

The CDR3 here is CASSLAQAGGYEQYF. The CDR3 coding sequence is TGTGCCAGCAGCTTAGCACAAGCGGGGGGCTACGAGCAGTACTTC. V is TRBV7-9 and J is TRBJ2-7; 9 bases match TRBD2. The germline V gene encodes CDR1 SEHNR and CDR2 FQNEAQ (reference sequence). V was clipped by 0 bases and J by 3 bases; unmatched bases: 3. The CDR3 contains 15 residues.

The chain recombines TRBV11-2 with TRBJ1-5; no firm D call. V lost 1 base and J lost 3, with 4 bases in between. Germline V CDR1 and CDR2: SGHAT, FQNNGV. The CDR3 consists of 13 residues. DNA of the CDR3: TGTGCCAGCAGCTTAGGGACCAATCAGCCCCAGCATTTT. Its translation is CASSLGTNQPQHF.

The J gene is TRBJ1-2, the V gene TRBV4-1; the D gene is possibly TRBD1 (5 bases). The CDR3 totals 15 residues. CDR1 and CDR2 from the germline V gene are MGHRA and YSYEKL. V dropped 2 bases and J dropped 8 bases, with 18 bases sitting between them. CDR3 residues: CASSQPLSRANGYTF. Written as DNA, the CDR3 is TGCGCCAGCAGCCAACCCCTGTCCAGGGCGAACGGCTACACCTTC.

This clone was counted between two and nine times. The V and J genes are TRBV19 and TRBJ1-2, with D possibly being TRBD1 (5 bases). Germline V gene lookup returns CDR1 LNHDA and CDR2 SQIVND (reference sequence). V dropped 4 bases and J dropped 8 bases, with 17 bases sitting between them. The CDR3 totals 14 residues. The CDR3 bases are TGTGCCAGTAGTACGGTGGGCACAGGCCGGGGCTACACCTTC. It yields the protein CASSTVGTGRGYTF.

This clone appeared a single time. The rearrangement links TRBV7-2 to TRBJ1-1; D is undetermined. Germline CDR1 reads SGHTA; CDR2 reads FQGNSA. The CDR3 contains 13 residues. V lost 7 bases to trimming and J lost 3 bases, with 12 bases between them. CDR3: CASNRMRDTEAFF. DNA of the CDR3: TGTGCCAGCAACCGAATGAGAGACACTGAAGCTTTCTTT.

The chain links TRBV10-3 to TRBJ2-7; 9 bases line up with TRBD1. Germline CDR1 reads ENHRY; CDR2 reads SYGVKD. V shed 4 bases and J 5 bases; nucleotides not matched to a gene: 3. This CDR3 has 13 residues. The CDR3 DNA reads as TGTGCCATCAGTGGGGACAGGGTCCACGAGCAGTACTTC. It codes for CAISGDRVHEQYF.

V usage is TRBV27 and J usage is TRBJ1-2; 9 positions agree with TRBD1. The CDR3 totals 19 residues. J gave up 4 bases and V 5 bases, and 20 bases lay outside the gene matches. CDR1 is MNHEY and CDR2 is SMNVEV in the germline V gene (reference sequence). The CDR3 reads CASSPRSVNYRGQFYGYTF. CDR3 nucleotides: TGTGCCAGCAGTCCCCGATCCGTAAATTACAGGGGGCAATTCTATGGCTACACCTTC.

CDR3 sequence reads: CASSLAGTSGTSAQYF. In DNA, the CDR3 is TGTGCCAGCAGCTTGGCCGGGACTAGCGGAACTTCGGCCCAGTACTTC. The chain couples TRBV5-4 to TRBJ2-5, with 11 bases matching TRBD2. With V trimmed by 0 bases and J by 9 bases, 10 bases remained unmatched. Germline V lookup: CDR1 SGHNT, CDR2 YYREEE (reference sequence). This CDR3 has 16 residues.